This TCR beta chain was identified during a study of blood T cell repertoires in COVID-19. Under the authors' procedure: Amplification with reference gene primers provided the estimates of nucleated cell counts. Data came from immunoSEQ multiplex PCR; TCRdb stores just in-frame clones and leaves some out. The V and J calls and clone size come from that table; D and trimming were worked out from the DNA. The sample has about 250,000 clones; roughly 85% are singletons. Germline V gene data show CDR1 as SGHDN and CDR2 as FVKESK. V dropped 0 bases and J dropped 8 bases, with 17 bases sitting between them. The CDR3 has 17 amino acids.

The sequenced sample consisted of peripheral blood. This chain connects TRBV14 to TRBJ1-6, with D possibly TRBD1 on 5 matching bases. This TCR was recovered from a woman in her twenties or thirties with active or convalescent COVID-19. CDR3 in amino acids: CASSQDRFRVFDSPLHF. The CDR3 DNA reads TGTGCCAGCAGCCAAGATCGTTTCAGGGTGTTTGATTCACCCCTCCACTTT. Complete variable domain (other parts from reference TRBV14 and TRBJ1-6): EAGVTQFPSHSVIEKGQTVTLRCDPISGHDNLYWYRRVMGKEIKFLLHFVKESKQDESGMPNNRFLAERTGGTYSTLKVQPAELEDSGVYFCASSQDRFRVFDSPLHFGNGTRLTVT.